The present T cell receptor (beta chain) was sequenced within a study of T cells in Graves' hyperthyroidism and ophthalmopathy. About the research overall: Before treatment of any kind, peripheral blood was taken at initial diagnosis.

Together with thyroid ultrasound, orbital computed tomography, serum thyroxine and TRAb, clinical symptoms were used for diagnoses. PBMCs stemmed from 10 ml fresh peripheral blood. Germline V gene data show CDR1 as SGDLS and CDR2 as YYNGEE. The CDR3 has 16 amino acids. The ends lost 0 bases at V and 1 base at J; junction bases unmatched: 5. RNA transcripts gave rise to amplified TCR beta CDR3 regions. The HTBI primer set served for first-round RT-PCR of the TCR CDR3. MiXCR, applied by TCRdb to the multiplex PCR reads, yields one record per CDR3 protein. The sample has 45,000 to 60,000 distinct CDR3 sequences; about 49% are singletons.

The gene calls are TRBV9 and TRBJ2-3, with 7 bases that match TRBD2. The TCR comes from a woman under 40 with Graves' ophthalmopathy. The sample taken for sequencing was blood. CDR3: CASSVGGGLGTDTQYF. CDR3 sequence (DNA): TGTGCCAGCAGCGTAGGGGGGGGGTTGGGCACAGATACGCAGTATTTT.